The 26 T cell receptor beta chains given below trace back to one sample, sequenced in a study of molecular identifiers for immune sequencing clone quantification. TCRdb redid the calling of the PCR reads with MiXCR, one entry per CDR3 protein. The table includes about 640,000 distinct CDR3 sequences, nearly 20% detected once. The sample was naive CD8+ T cells from blood, with Jurkat cell RNA spiked in. Subset of the sample: FACS-sorted CD8+CD4-CCR7+CD45RA+ naive T cells. The receptors come from a human donor in good health. Some libraries in this study had Jurkat cell RNA spiked in.

This clonotype was seen ten or more times. V usage is TRBV20-1 and J usage is TRBJ2-2, with 7 bases lining up with TRBD2. In germline, CDR1 is DFQATT, CDR2 SNEGSKA (reference sequence). The CDR3 sequence is 13 residues long. Trimming took 2 bases from V and 7 from J; bases not matched to a gene: 4. The chain's CDR3 is CSARRGDDGELFF. CDR3 in DNA: TGCAGTGCTAGACGGGGGGATGACGGGGAGCTGTTTTTT.

For this clonotype: A clone one base away is much larger, so this may be a read error. The chain employs TRBV12-3 or TRBV12-4 and TRBJ1-1, with TRBD1 matching over 7 bases. This CDR3 has 14 residues. After removal of 6 bases from V and 0 bases from J, the junction contained 4 bases not matched to a gene. As DNA, the CDR3 is TGTGCCAGCAGCCGGGACAGACTGAACACTGAAGCTTTCTTT. This translates into CASSRDRLNTEAFF.

This clonotype was found once. A read error may be the cause here, since a much bigger clone is one base away. V gene TRBV20-1 combines with J gene TRBJ2-4, with D perhaps TRBD2 (5 bases). V dropped 6 bases and J dropped 5 bases, with 38 bases sitting between them. In germline, CDR1 is DFQATT, CDR2 SNEGSKA (reference sequence). The CDR3 totals 21 residues. CDR3 protein: CSASGIPIPLAENIRQNIQYF. The CDR3 DNA reads as TGCAGTGCCAGTGGGATACCGATTCCTCTAGCCGAAAACATCCGGCAAAACATTCAGTACTTC.

The rearrangement links TRBV12-5 to TRBJ2-7, with D unclear. This CDR3 is 14 amino acids long. In germline, CDR1 is LGHNT, CDR2 FRNRAP. The V gene lost 1 base and the J gene lost 4 bases, with 11 bases spanning the gap. The CDR3 loop is CASGLDDEVYEQYF. The CDR3 nucleotides read TGTGCTAGTGGTTTGGACGACGAGGTTTACGAGCAGTACTTC. The entire variable domain, with the rest obtained from reference TRBV12-5 and TRBJ2-7, is as follows: DARVTQTPRHKVTEMGQEVTMRCQPILGHNTVFWYRQTMMQGLELLAYFRNRAPLDDSGMPKDRFSAEMPDATLATLKIQPSEPRDSAVYFCASGLDDEVYEQYFGPGTRLTVT.

This clonotype was counted many times. This sequence joins TRBV7-2 and TRBJ1-6; D gene uncertain. The germline V gene has CDR1 SGHTA and CDR2 FQGNSA. This CDR3 contains 15 residues. Trimming took 10 bases from V and 1 from J, leaving 14 bases between them. The CDR3, as DNA: TGTGCCATTGGGGAGCCTTTGTCCTATAATTCACCCCTCCACTTT. It encodes CAIGEPLSYNSPLHF.

This clonotype has a count of ten or more. The V call is TRBV4-3, the J call TRBJ2-1; D possibly corresponds to TRBD2 (6 bases). V lost 3 bases, J lost 8 bases, and 8 bases lay in between. The CDR3 runs 12 residues. The germline CDR1 and CDR2 sequences are LGHNA and YSLEER. CDR3 residues: CASSHTGDEQFF. CDR3 DNA: TGCGCCAGCAGCCATACGGGGGATGAGCAGTTCTTC.

The chain links TRBV18 to TRBJ2-7, with TRBD2 matching 12 bases. CDR3 size: 17 residues. The trim removed 4 bases at V and 0 bases at J, leaving 7 bases unmatched. The V gene's germline CDR1 is KGHSH and CDR2 LQKENI. This chain's CDR3 is CASSQRTSGVSSYEQYF. The CDR3 nucleotides read TGTGCCAGCTCACAACGGACTAGCGGGGTTAGCTCCTACGAGCAGTACTTC.

This clonotype was seen repeatedly, ten times or more. V is TRBV4-1 and J is TRBJ1-1; a possible D gene is TRBD1 (5 bases). CDR1 MGHRA and CDR2 YSYEKL come from the germline V gene. Trimming shortened V by 4 bases and J by 0 bases, and 15 bases separated the two germline ends. The CDR3 has 16 amino acids. CDR3 nucleotides: TGCGCCAGCAGCCTGGAGGGGCCAGTCATGAACACTGAAGCTTTCTTT. This gives the protein CASSLEGPVMNTEAFF.

V usage is TRBV28 and J usage is TRBJ2-1, with TRBD2 matching over 12 bases. There are 17 residues in the CDR3. Looked up from germline, CDR1 is MDHEN and CDR2 is SYDVKM. Trimming cost V 10 bases and J 6 bases; bases outside gene matches: 16. The CDR3 nucleotides are TGTGCCAACGACTGGAGCGGACTAGCGGGGAAAGTCAATGAGCAGTTCTTC. It translates to CANDWSGLAGKVNEQFF.

The genes are TRBV11-3 and TRBJ2-1; D not resolved. Trimming took 0 bases from V and 2 from J, leaving 8 bases between them. Germline V gene lookup returns CDR1 SGHNT and CDR2 YENEEA. There are 15 residues in the CDR3. The CDR3 sequence: CASSLDLVTYNEQFF. For the CDR3, the DNA is TGTGCCAGCAGCTTAGATTTAGTGACCTACAATGAGCAGTTCTTC.

The sample holds many counts of this clonotype. The V call is TRBV10-3, the J call TRBJ2-3; D is possibly TRBD2 (5 bases). The CDR3 extends over 12 amino acids. Germline V CDR1 and CDR2: ENHRY, SYGVKD. Deletions cut 8 bases from V and 4 bases from J, with 10 bases between. The chain's CDR3 is CAIGLEADTQYF. The CDR3 nucleotides are TGTGCCATCGGGTTGGAGGCAGATACGCAGTATTTT.

In regard to this clonotype: Given a much more abundant clone one base away, this may be a read error. The chain is built from TRBV5-1 and TRBJ2-2, with D unclear. Germline CDR1 reads SGHRS; CDR2 reads YFSETQ. The CDR3 is 12 residues long. The CDR3 region is CASSFVQAEPFF. In nucleotides, the CDR3 is TGCGCCAGCAGCTTCGTCCAGGCGGAGCCGTTTTTT. The full variable domain, with the rest looked up from reference TRBV5-1 and TRBJ2-2, is KAGVTQTPRYLIKTRGQQVTLSCSPISGHRSVSWYQQTPGQGLQFLFEYFSETQRNKGNFPGRFSGRQFSNSRSEMNVSTLELGDSALYLCASSFVQAEPFFGEGSRLTVL.

This clonotype was counted at least ten times. V and J are TRBV25-1 and TRBJ1-1; 9 bases are shared with TRBD1. There are 16 residues in the CDR3. The trim removed 3 bases at V and 5 bases at J, leaving 10 bases unmatched. In germline, CDR1 is MGHDK, CDR2 SYGVNS. CDR3 DNA sequence: TGTGCCAGCAGTGACGACCCGGGACAGGGATGGACTGAAGCTTTCTTT. This codes for CASSDDPGQGWTEAFF.

Many counts were recorded for this clonotype. This sequence joins TRBV7-2 and TRBJ2-2, with D hard to call. Trimming shortened V by 4 bases and J by 8 bases, and 5 bases separated the two germline ends. The germline V gene encodes CDR1 SGHTA and CDR2 FQGNSA. The CDR3 runs 11 residues. The CDR3 is CASSYEGELFF. In DNA form, the CDR3 reads TGTGCCAGCAGCTACGAAGGGGAGCTGTTTTTT.

This clonotype was counted only a few times. A much larger clone sits a single nucleotide away, making a read error possible. V usage is TRBV29-1 and J usage is TRBJ1-1; perhaps TRBD1 as D (5 bases). Germline V gene sequence: CDR1 SQVTM, CDR2 ANQGSEA. The CDR3 length is 14 residues. Trimming took 6 bases from V and 0 from J, leaving 14 bases between them. The chain's CDR3 is CSVTREGMNTEAFF. Here the CDR3 DNA reads TGCAGCGTAACCCGGGAGGGGATGAACACTGAAGCTTTCTTT. The full variable domain, its missing parts supplied by reference TRBV29-1 and TRBJ1-1, is SAVISQKPSRDICQRGTSLTIQCQVDSQVTMMFWYRQQPGQSLTLIATANQGSEATYESGFVIDKFPISRPNLTFSTLTVSNMSPEDSSIYLCSVTREGMNTEAFFGQGTRLTVV.

V is TRBV2 and J is TRBJ2-2; TRBD2 matches at 10 bases. The CDR3 totals 16 residues. The junction had 6 bases not matched to a gene; V was cut back by 3 bases and J by 5 bases. Germline V gene lookup returns CDR1 SNHLY and CDR2 FYNNEI. The chain's CDR3 is CASSEIPSGRTGELFF. DNA of the CDR3: TGTGCCAGCAGTGAGATTCCTAGCGGGAGAACCGGGGAGCTGTTTTTT.

Many counts were recorded for this clonotype. The CDR3 reads CASSYVMSGLETQYF. The CDR3 DNA follows: TGTGCCAGCAGTTACGTTATGTCGGGGTTGGAGACCCAGTACTTC. V gene TRBV6-2 or TRBV6-3 combines with J gene TRBJ2-5, with TRBD2 as a possible D gene (5 bases). Germline V gene data show CDR1 as MNHEY and CDR2 as SVGEGT. The ends were cut back, 2 bases at V and 5 bases at J, with 15 bases in the middle. The CDR3 runs 15 residues.

This clonotype was counted at least ten times. This chain connects TRBV4-2 to TRBJ2-7; TRBD2 agrees at 10 bases. This CDR3 region has 16 residues. V gave up 6 bases and J gave up 4 bases; unmatched junction bases: 12. CDR1 and CDR2 from the germline V gene are LGHNA and YNFKEQ. The CDR3, as DNA: TGTGCCAGCAGTAGATGGCTAGCGGGAGTGGAGTACGAGCAGTACTTC. It is translated as CASSRWLAGVEYEQYF.

The gene calls are TRBV7-2 and TRBJ1-4; no definite D call. The CDR3 is made up of 18 amino acids. V was trimmed by 1 base and J by 0 bases, leaving 15 bases between them. Germline V CDR1 and CDR2: SGHTA, FQGNSA. The CDR3 is CASSLGEGYTSTNEKLFF. The CDR3 DNA sequence: TGTGCCAGCAGCTTAGGAGAGGGTTACACGTCAACTAATGAAAAACTGTTTTTT.

This clonotype was recorded a few times. The chain recombines TRBV4-3 with TRBJ2-3, with D tentatively TRBD2 (5 bases). The CDR3 loop spans 15 amino acids. The germline V gene encodes CDR1 LGHNA and CDR2 YSLEER. V lost 5 bases and J lost 0, with 12 bases in between. DNA of the CDR3: TGCGCCAGCAGCATGGACTTCAGGAGCACAGATACGCAGTATTTT. Its protein product is CASSMDFRSTDTQYF.

This clonotype was observed a few times. This sequence joins TRBV19 and TRBJ2-7, with TRBD1 as a possible D gene (6 bases). There are 14 residues in the CDR3. V was trimmed by 3 bases and J by 5 bases, leaving 14 bases between them. Germline V lookup: CDR1 LNHDA, CDR2 SQIVND (reference sequence). CDR3 residues: CASSIISGAHEQYF. For the CDR3, the DNA is TGTGCCAGTAGTATTATCTCAGGGGCCCACGAGCAGTACTTC.

The V gene is TRBV7-8, the J gene TRBJ2-7; 8 bases align to TRBD1. In germline, CDR1 is SGHVS, CDR2 FQNEAQ. The CDR3 totals 16 residues. The V and J ends lost 1 base and 4 bases, in that order; junction bases with no gene match: 9. CDR3 sequence (DNA): TGTGCCAGCAGCTTAGACCCGGGACAGGCGATTTACGAGCAGTACTTC. Its protein product is CASSLDPGQAIYEQYF. Full variable domain (remainder filled in from reference TRBV7-8 and TRBJ2-7): GAGVSQSPRYKVAKRGQDVALRCDPISGHVSLFWYQQALGQGPEFLTYFQNEAQLDKSGLPSDRFFAERPEGSVSTLKIQRTQQEDSAVYLCASSLDPGQAIYEQYFGPGTRLTVT.

This chain uses TRBV10-3 with TRBJ2-5, with 12 bases aligning to TRBD1. CDR1 ENHRY and CDR2 SYGVKD come from the germline V gene. The junction had 11 bases not matched to a gene; V was cut back by 10 bases and J by 5 bases. The CDR3 extends over 15 amino acids. CDR3 bases: TGTGCCACCCGAGGGGGGGACAGGGGGCTCGAGACCCAGTACTTC. It codes for CATRGGDRGLETQYF.

Notes on this clonotype: A much bigger clone sits one base away, suggesting this may be a read error. J is TRBJ2-1 and V is TRBV27; TRBD2 matches 10 bases. The CDR3 is 16 residues long. CDR1 MNHEY and CDR2 SMNVEV come from the germline V gene (reference sequence). V shed 5 bases, J shed 0 bases, and the junction held 4 bases outside the gene matches. In DNA form, the CDR3 reads TGTGCCAGCAGTCGGTTAGCGGGAGGCTCCTACAATGAGCAGTTCTTC. Encoded protein: CASSRLAGGSYNEQFF.

In this sample, this clonotype turned up many times. The chain has TRBV27 and TRBJ2-3; weak D call: TRBD2 (7 bases). Trimming left V 8 bases short and J 3 bases short, with 15 bases between. CDR1 MNHEY and CDR2 SMNVEV come from the germline V gene (reference sequence). The CDR3 totals 14 residues. The CDR3 sequence: CASGGALNTDTQYF. In DNA form, the CDR3 reads TGTGCCAGCGGGGGGGCTTTGAATACAGATACGCAGTATTTT.

The gene calls are TRBV7-2 and TRBJ1-2; tentatively, D is TRBD1 (6 bases). The germline gives CDR1 SGHTA, CDR2 FQGNSA. V shed 4 bases and J shed 3 bases, with 15 bases lying between them. The CDR3 runs 15 residues. CDR3 sequence: CASSSQGGSYYGYTF. In DNA form, the CDR3 reads TGTGCCAGCAGCTCGCAAGGGGGTTCCTACTATGGCTACACCTTC.